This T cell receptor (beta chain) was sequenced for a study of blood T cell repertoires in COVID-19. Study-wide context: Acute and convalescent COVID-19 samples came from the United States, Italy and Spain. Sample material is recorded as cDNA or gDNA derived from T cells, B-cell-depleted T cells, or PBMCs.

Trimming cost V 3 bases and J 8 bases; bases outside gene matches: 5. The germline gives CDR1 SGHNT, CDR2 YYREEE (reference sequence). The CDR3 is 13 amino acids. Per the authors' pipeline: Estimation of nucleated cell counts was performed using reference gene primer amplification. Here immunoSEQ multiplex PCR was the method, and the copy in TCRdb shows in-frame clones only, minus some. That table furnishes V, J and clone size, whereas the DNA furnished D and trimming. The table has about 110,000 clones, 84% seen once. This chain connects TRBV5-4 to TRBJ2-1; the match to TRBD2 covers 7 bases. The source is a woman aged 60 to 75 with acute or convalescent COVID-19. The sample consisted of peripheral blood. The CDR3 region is CASSSGLVYEQFF. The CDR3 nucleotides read TGTGCCAGCAGCTCTGGACTAGTCTATGAGCAGTTCTTC.